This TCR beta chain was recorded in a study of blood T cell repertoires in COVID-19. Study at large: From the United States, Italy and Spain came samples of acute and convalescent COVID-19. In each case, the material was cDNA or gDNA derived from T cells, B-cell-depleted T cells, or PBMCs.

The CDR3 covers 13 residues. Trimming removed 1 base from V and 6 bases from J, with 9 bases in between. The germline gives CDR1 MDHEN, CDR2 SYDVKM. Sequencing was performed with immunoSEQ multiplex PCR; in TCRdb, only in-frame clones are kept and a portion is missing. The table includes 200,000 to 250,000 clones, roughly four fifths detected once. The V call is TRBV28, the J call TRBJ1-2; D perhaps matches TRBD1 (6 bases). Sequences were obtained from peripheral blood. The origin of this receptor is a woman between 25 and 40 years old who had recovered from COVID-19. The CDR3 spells CASSLSGAHGYTF. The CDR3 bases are TGTGCCAGCAGTTTATCAGGGGCGCATGGCTACACCTTC.